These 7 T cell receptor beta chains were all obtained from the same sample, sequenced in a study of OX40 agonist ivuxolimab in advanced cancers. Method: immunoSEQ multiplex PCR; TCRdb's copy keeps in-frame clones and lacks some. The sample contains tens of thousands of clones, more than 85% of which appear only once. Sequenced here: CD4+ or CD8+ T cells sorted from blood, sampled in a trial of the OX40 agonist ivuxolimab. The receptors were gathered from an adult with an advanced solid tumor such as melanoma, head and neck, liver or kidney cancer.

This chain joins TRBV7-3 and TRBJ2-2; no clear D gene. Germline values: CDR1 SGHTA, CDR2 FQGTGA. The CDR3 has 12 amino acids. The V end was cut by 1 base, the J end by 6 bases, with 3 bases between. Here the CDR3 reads CASSLKAGELFF. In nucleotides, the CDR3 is TGTGCCAGCAGCTTAAAGGCCGGGGAGCTGTTTTTT.

CDR3 DNA sequence: TGTGCCACCAGCAGAGAGACTCGTCTCTCTGGGGCCAACGTCCTGACTTTC. Amino acid sequence: CATSRETRLSGANVLTF. The chain employs TRBV15 and TRBJ2-6; D gene ambiguous. The CDR3 sequence is 17 residues long. Germline assignment: CDR1 LNHNV and CDR2 YYDKDF (reference sequence). The ends were cut back, 0 bases at V and 0 bases at J, with 9 bases in the middle.

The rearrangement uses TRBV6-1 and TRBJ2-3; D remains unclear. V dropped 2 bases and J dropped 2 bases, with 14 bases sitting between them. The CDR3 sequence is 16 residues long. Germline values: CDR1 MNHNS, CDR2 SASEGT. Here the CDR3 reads CASSELSTTTTDTQYF. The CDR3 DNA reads TGTGCCAGCAGTGAACTGTCTACGACGACCACAGATACGCAGTATTTT.

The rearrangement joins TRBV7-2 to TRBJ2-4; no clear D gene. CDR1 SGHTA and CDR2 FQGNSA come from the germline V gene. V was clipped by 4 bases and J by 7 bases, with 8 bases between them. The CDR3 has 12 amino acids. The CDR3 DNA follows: TGTGCCAGCAGCTATGAACGGAACATTCAGTACTTC. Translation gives CASSYERNIQYF.

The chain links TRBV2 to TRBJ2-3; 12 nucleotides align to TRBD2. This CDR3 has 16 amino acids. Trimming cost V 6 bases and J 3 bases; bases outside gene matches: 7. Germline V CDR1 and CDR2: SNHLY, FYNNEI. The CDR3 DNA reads TGTGCCAGCAGACCTGGACTAGCGGGGTATACAGATACGCAGTATTTT. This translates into CASRPGLAGYTDTQYF.

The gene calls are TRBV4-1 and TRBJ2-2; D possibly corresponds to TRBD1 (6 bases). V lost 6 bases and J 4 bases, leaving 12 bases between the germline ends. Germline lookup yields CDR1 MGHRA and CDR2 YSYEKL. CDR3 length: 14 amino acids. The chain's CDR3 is CASSWGPATGELFF. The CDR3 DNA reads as TGCGCCAGCAGTTGGGGGCCCGCCACCGGGGAGCTGTTTTTT.

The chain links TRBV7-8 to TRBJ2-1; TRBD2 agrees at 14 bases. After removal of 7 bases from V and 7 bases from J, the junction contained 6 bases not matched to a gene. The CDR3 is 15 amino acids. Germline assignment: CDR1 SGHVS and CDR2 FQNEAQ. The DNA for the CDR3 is TGTGCCAGCAAACCCGGGACTAGCGGGGGAAATGAGCAGTTCTTC. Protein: CASKPGTSGGNEQFF.